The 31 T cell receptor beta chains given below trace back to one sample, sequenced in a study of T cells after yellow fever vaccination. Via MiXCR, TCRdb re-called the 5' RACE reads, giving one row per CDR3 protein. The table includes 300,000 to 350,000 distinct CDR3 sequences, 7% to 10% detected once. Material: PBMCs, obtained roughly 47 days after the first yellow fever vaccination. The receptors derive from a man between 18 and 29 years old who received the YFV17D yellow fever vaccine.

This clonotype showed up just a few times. The CDR3 bases are TGTGCCAGCAGCTTAGCGGCCCACGAGCAGTACTTC. This gives the protein CASSLAAHEQYF. The chain is built from TRBV7-2 and TRBJ2-7, with D unresolved. Trimming pared 0 bases from V and 5 bases from J, leaving 5 bases between. Germline V CDR1 and CDR2: SGHTA, FQGNSA. This CDR3 spans 12 amino acids. The full variable domain, completed using reference TRBV7-2 and TRBJ2-7, is GAGVSQSPSNKVTEKGKDVELRCDPISGHTALYWYRQSLGQGLEFLIYFQGNSAPDKSGLPSDRFSAERTGGSVSTLTIQRTQQEDSAVYLCASSLAAHEQYFGPGTRLTVT.

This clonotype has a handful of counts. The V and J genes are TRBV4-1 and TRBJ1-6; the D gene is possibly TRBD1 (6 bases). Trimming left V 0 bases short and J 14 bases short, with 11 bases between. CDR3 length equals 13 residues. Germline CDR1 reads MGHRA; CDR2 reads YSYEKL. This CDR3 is CASSQDLEGALHF. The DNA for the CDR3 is TGCGCCAGCAGCCAAGATTTAGAGGGGGCCCTCCACTTT.

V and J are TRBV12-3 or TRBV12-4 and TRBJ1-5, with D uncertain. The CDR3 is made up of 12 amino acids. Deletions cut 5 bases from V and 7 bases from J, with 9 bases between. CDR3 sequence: CASSPVGQPQHF. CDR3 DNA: TGTGCCAGCAGTCCCGTAGGGCAGCCCCAGCATTTT.

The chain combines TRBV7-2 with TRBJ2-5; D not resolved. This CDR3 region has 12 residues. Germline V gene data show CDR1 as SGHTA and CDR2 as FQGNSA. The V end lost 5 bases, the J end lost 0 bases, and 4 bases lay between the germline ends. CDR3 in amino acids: CASSRYQETQYF. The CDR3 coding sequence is TGTGCCAGCAGCCGCTACCAAGAGACCCAGTACTTC. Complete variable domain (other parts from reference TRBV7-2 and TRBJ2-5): GAGVSQSPSNKVTEKGKDVELRCDPISGHTALYWYRQSLGQGLEFLIYFQGNSAPDKSGLPSDRFSAERTGGSVSTLTIQRTQQEDSAVYLCASSRYQETQYFGPGTRLLVL.

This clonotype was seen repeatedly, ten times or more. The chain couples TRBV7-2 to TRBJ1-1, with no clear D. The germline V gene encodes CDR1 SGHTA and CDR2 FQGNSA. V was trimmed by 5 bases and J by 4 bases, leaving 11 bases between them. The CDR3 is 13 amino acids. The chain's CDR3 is CASSHDGGTEAFF. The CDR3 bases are TGTGCCAGCAGCCATGACGGAGGCACTGAAGCTTTCTTT.

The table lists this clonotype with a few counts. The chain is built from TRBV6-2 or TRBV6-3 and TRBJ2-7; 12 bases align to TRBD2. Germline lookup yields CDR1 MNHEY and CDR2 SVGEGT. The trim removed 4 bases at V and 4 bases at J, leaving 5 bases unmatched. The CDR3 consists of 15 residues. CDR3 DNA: TGTGCCAGCAGTTCCGGACTAGCGGGGCCTTACGAGCAGTACTTC. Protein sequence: CASSSGLAGPYEQYF.

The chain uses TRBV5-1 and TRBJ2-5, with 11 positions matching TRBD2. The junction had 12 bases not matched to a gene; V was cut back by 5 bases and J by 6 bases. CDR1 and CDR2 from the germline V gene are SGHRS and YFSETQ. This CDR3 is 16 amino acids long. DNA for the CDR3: TGCGCCAGCAGTCTGACAGTAGCGGGGGGGCAAAAGACCCAGTACTTC. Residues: CASSLTVAGGQKTQYF.

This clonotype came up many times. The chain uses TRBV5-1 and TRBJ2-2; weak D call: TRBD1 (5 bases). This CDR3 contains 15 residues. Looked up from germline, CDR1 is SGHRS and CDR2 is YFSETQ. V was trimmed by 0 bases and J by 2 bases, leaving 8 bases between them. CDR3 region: CASSLARANTGELFF. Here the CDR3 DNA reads TGCGCCAGCAGCTTGGCCAGGGCAAACACCGGGGAGCTGTTTTTT.

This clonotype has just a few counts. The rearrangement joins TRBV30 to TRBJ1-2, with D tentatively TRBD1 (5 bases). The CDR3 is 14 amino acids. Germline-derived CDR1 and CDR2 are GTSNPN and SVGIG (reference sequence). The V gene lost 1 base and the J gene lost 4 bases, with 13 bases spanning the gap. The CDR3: CAWSEQDGVYGYTF. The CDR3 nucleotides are TGTGCCTGGAGTGAACAGGACGGAGTCTATGGCTACACCTTC.

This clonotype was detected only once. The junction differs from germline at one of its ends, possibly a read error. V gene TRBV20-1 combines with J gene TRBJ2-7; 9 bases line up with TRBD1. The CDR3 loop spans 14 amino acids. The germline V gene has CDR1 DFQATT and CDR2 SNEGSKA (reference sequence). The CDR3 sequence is CCARDRGDSYEQYF. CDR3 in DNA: TGCTGTGCTCGCGACAGGGGGGACTCCTACGAGCAGTACTTC.

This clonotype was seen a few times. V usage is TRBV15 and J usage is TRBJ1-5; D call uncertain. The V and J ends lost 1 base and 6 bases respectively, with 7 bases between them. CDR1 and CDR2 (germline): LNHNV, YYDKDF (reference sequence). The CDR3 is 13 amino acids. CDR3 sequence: CATSRGLAQPQHF. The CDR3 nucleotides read TGTGCCACCAGCAGAGGCCTGGCTCAGCCCCAGCATTTT.

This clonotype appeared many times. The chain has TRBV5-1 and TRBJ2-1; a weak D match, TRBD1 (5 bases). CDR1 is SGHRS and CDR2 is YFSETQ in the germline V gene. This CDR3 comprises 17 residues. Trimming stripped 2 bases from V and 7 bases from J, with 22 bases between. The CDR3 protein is CASSFRQGAPSRNEQFF. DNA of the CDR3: TGCGCCAGCAGCTTCCGGCAAGGGGCCCCGTCGAGAAATGAGCAGTTCTTC.

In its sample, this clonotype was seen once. CDR3 region: CASSFWGFSNQPQHF. The CDR3 coding sequence is TGTGCCAGCAGTTTCTGGGGCTTTAGCAATCAGCCCCAGCATTTT. This chain joins TRBV28 and TRBJ1-5, with D possibly matching TRBD1 (5 bases). Germline lookup yields CDR1 MDHEN and CDR2 SYDVKM. V was shortened by 3 bases and J by 0 bases, with 9 bases between the two germline ends. CDR3 size: 15 residues.

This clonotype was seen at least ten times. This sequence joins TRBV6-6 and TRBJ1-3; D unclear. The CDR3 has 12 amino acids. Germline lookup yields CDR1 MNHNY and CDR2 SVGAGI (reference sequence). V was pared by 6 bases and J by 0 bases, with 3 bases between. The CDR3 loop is CASRPSGNTIYF. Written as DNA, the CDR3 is TGTGCCAGCAGGCCCTCTGGAAACACCATATATTTT.

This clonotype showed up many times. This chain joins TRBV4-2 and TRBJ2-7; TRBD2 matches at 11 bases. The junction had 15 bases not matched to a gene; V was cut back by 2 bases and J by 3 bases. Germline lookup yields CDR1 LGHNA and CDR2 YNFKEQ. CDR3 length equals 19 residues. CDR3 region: CASSQIGGGRTSGYYEQYF. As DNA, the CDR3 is TGTGCCAGCAGCCAAATCGGGGGTGGCAGGACTAGCGGGTACTACGAGCAGTACTTC.

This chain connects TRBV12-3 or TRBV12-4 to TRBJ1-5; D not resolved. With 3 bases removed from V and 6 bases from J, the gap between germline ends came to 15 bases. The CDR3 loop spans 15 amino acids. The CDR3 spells CASSLGRRHGQPQHF. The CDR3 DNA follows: TGTGCCAGCAGTTTGGGCCGACGGCACGGTCAGCCCCAGCATTTT.

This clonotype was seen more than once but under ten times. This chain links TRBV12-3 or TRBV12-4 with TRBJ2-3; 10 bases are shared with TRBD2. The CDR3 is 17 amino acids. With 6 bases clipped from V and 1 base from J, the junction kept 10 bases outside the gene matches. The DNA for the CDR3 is TGTGCCAGCAGCCGGGGGGGTACTAGCGGGGGCACAGATACGCAGTATTTT. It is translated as CASSRGGTSGGTDTQYF.

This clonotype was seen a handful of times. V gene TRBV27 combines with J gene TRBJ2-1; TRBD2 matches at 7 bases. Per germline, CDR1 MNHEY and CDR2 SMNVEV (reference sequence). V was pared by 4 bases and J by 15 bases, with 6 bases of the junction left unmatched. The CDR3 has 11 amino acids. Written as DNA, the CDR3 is TGTGCCAGCAGTTCAGGACTAGAGGCGTTCTTC. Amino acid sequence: CASSSGLEAFF.

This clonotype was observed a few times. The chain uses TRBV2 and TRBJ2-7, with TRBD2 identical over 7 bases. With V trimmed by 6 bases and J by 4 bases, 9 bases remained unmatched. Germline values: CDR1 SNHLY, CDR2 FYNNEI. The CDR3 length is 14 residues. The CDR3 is CASRQRGSGYEQYF. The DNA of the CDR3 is TGTGCCAGCAGGCAGCGGGGATCAGGGTACGAGCAGTACTTC.

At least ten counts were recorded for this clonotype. The CDR3 protein is CSAPPRLGNTIYF. In DNA form, the CDR3 reads TGCAGTGCTCCCCCCAGGTTAGGAAACACCATATATTTT. This rearrangement joins TRBV20-1 to TRBJ1-3; no reliable D call. Germline CDR1 and CDR2: DFQATT and SNEGSKA (reference sequence). Trimming pared 5 bases from V and 4 bases from J, leaving 12 bases between. The CDR3 runs 13 residues.

CDR3 coding DNA: TGTGCCACCGCCTCGACCGTCAACAATGAGCAGTTCTTC. Its protein product is CATASTVNNEQFF. This chain joins TRBV7-3 and TRBJ2-1; no clear D. This CDR3 contains 13 residues. The V end lost 10 bases, the J end lost 5 bases, and 15 bases lay between the germline ends. The germline V gene encodes CDR1 SGHTA and CDR2 FQGTGA. The whole variable domain, filled in from reference TRBV7-3 and TRBJ2-1, reads GAGVSQTPSNKVTEKGKYVELRCDPISGHTALYWYRQSLGQGPEFLIYFQGTGAADDSGLPNDRFFAVRPEGSVSTLKIQRTERGDSAVYLCATASTVNNEQFFGPGTRLTVL.

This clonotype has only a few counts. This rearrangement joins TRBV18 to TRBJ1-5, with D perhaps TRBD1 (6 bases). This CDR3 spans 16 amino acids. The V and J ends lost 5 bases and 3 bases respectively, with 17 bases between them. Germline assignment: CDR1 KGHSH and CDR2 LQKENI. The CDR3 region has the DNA TGTGCCAGCTCATCGACACAGGGTCTGATCAATCAGCCCCAGCATTTT. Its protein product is CASSSTQGLINQPQHF.

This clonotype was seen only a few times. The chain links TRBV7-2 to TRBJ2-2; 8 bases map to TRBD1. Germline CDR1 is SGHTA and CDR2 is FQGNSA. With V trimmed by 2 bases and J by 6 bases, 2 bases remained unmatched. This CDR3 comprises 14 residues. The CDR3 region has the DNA TGTGCCAGCAGCTTACAACAGGGGGCCGGGGAGCTGTTTTTT. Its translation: CASSLQQGAGELFF.

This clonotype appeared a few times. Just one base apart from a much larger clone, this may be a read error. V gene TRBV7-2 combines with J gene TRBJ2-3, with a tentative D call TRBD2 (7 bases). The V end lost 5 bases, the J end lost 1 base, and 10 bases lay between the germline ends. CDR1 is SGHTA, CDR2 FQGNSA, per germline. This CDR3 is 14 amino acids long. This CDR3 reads CASSVGGRTDTQYF. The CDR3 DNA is TGTGCCAGCAGCGTCGGGGGGCGCACAGATACGCAGTATTTT.

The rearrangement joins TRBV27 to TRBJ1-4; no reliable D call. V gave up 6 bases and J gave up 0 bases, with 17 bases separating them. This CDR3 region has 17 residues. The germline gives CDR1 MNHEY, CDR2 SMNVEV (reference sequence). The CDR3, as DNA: TGTGCCAGCAGACAAATGGGGAACAGCGCAACTAATGAAAAACTGTTTTTT. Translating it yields CASRQMGNSATNEKLFF.

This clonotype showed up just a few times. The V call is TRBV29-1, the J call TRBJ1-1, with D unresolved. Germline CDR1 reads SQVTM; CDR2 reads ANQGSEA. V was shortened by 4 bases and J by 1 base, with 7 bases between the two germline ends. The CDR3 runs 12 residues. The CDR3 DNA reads TGCAGCGTTGTCGACCGGAACACTGAAGCTTTCTTT. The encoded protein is CSVVDRNTEAFF.

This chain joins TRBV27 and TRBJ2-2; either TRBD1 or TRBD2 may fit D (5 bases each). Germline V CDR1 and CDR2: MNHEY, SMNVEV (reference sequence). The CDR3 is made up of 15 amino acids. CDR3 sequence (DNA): TGTGCTACCAAAACCGGGGCCAGGAGCGCCGGGGAGCTGTTTTTT. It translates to CATKTGARSAGELFF.

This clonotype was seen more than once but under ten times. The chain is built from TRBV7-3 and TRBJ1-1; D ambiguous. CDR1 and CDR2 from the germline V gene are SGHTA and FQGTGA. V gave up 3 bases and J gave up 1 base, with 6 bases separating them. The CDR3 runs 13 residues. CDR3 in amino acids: CASSFVSNTEAFF. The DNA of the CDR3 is TGTGCCAGCAGCTTTGTTTCGAACACTGAAGCTTTCTTT.

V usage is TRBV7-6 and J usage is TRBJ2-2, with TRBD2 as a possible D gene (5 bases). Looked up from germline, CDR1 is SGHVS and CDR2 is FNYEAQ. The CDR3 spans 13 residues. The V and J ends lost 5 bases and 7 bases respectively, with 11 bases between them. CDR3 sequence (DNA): TGTGCCAGCAGCCTTAGGACTCTCGGGGAGCTGTTTTTT. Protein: CASSLRTLGELFF.

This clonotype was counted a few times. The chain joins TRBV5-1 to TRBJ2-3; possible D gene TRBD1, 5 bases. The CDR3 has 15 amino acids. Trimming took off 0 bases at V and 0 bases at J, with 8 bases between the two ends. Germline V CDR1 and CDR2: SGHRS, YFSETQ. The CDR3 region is CASSLGDSSTDTQYF. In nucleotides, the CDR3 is TGCGCCAGCAGCTTGGGAGACAGTAGCACAGATACGCAGTATTTT.

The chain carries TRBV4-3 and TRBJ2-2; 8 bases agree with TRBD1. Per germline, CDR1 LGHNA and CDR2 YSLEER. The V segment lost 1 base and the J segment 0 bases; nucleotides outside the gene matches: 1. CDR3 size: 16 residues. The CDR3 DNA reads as TGCGCCAGCAGCCAAGGGACAGGGTCGAACACCGGGGAGCTGTTTTTT. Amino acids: CASSQGTGSNTGELFF.